Presented here are 6 T cell receptor beta chains from one specimen sequenced in a study of control samples from healthy donors and cancer patients. Profiling relied on immunoSEQ multiplex PCR, and the TCRdb table lists in-frame clones only, not all of them. Seen here are 100,000 to 150,000 clones, around nine tenths observed once, and the top ten hold about 7.6%. The sequenced material came from PBMCs. These receptors were collected from a man aged 50-59 years with head and neck cancer.

This rearrangement joins TRBV4-1 to TRBJ1-1; D is unresolved. Germline V lookup: CDR1 MGHRA, CDR2 YSYEKL. The CDR3 has 13 amino acids. The V gene lost 3 bases and the J gene lost 14 bases, with 19 bases spanning the gap. CDR3 loop: CASSQAGTVVSFF. CDR3 nucleotide sequence: TGCGCCAGCAGCCAGGCCGGAACGGTTGTATCGTTCTTT.

V usage is TRBV21-1 and J usage is TRBJ2-7; the table gives TRBD2 as D, unverified against the DNA. TRBV21-1 is a documented pseudogene. This CDR3 region has 21 residues. CDR3 bases: TGTGCCAGCAGCAAAGATTTCCGGACTAGCGGGAGGGAGGACCTATTCTACGAGCAGTACTTC. Its protein is CASSKDFRTSGREDLFYEQYF.

The chain employs TRBV3-1 (or the pseudogene TRBV3-2) and TRBJ2-7; 7 nucleotides agree with TRBD2. The CDR3 contains 14 residues. The junction had 7 bases not matched to a gene; V was cut back by 4 bases and J by 4 bases. Germline V gene data show CDR1 as LGHDT and CDR2 as YNNKEL (reference sequence). CDR3 nucleotides: TGTGCCAGCAGCCCCCGGGGGGTGGGTTACGAGCAGTACTTC. It specifies CASSPRGVGYEQYF.

V usage is TRBV5-4 and J usage is TRBJ2-2; D might be TRBD1 (5 bases). Between the trimmed V and J ends, which lost 3 bases and 3 bases, there was a span of 9 bases. The CDR3 runs 14 residues. The germline CDR1 and CDR2 sequences are SGHNT and YYREEE (reference sequence). The CDR3 loop is CASSSGWDTGELFF. The CDR3 bases are TGTGCCAGCAGCTCAGGGTGGGACACCGGGGAGCTGTTTTTT.

The gene calls are TRBV7-7 and TRBJ2-2; 8 bases fit TRBD1. Trimming at V came to 6 bases and at J to 4 bases, leaving 7 bases not matched to a gene. Per germline, CDR1 SSHAT and CDR2 FNYEAQ (reference sequence). The CDR3 spans 15 residues. The CDR3, as DNA: TGTGCCAGCAGTTCCGGGACAGGAGGCACCGGGGAGCTGTTTTTT. This codes for CASSSGTGGTGELFF.

CDR3 sequence reads: CASSLAPGYEQYF. The CDR3 DNA is TGTGCCAGCAGTCTAGCTCCGGGCTACGAGCAGTACTTC. V usage is TRBV2 and J usage is TRBJ2-7; D perhaps matches TRBD2 (5 bases). Looked up from germline, CDR1 is SNHLY and CDR2 is FYNNEI. The CDR3 is 13 amino acids. With 5 bases removed from V and 3 bases from J, the gap between germline ends came to 11 bases.